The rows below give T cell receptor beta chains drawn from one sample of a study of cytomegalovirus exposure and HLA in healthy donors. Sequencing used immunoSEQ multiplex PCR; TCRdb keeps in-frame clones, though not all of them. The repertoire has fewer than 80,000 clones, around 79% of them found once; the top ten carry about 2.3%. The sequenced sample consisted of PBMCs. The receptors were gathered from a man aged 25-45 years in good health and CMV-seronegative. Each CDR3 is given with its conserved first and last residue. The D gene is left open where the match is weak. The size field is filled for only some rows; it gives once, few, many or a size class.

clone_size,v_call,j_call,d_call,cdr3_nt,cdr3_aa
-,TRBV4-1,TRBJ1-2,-,TGCGCCAGCAGCCAAGTGGCAGGGGATAACTATGGCTACACCTTC,CASSQVAGDNYGYTF
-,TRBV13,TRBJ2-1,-,TGTGCCAGCAGCCCCCCCGGCCTGGGAGGATACAATGAGCAGTTCTTC,CASSPPGLGGYNEQFF
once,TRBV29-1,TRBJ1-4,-,TGCAGCGTTGCTCTCGGGGGGACTAATGAAAAACTGTTTTTT,CSVALGGTNEKLFF
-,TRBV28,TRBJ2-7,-,TGTGCCAGCAGACCTCTTCAGGGGGAGCAGTACTTC,CASRPLQGEQYF
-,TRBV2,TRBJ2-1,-,TGTGCCAGCAGGAAACTTGTCAATGAGCAGTTCTTC,CASRKLVNEQFF
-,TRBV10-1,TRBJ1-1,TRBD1,TGCGCCAGCAGCCCCTCACTGACAGGGGGAACTGAAGCTTTCTTT,CASSPSLTGGTEAFF
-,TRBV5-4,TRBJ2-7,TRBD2,TGTGCCAGCAGGCCGGGCGGGGGGACGAGCGAGCAGTACTTC,CASRPGGGTSEQYF
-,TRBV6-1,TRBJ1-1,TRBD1,TGTGCCAGCTATAGAAAGACAGGGGGAAACACTGAAGCTTTCTTT,CASYRKTGGNTEAFF
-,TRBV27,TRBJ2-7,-,TGTGCCAGCAGTTCCGAGGTCGTGGTCTCCTACGAGCAGTACTTC,CASSSEVVVSYEQYF
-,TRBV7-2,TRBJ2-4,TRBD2,TGTGCCAGCAGCTCGCTAGCGGGAGGAATATTGGAAAACATTCAGTACTTC,CASSSLAGGILENIQYF
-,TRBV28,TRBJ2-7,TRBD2,TGTGCCAGCAGTTTGGGACTAGCGGGACGCTACGAGCAGTACTTC,CASSLGLAGRYEQYF
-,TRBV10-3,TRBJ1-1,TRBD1,TGTGCCATGAGACAGGGCGGGATAGACACTGAAGCTTTCTTT,CAMRQGGIDTEAFF
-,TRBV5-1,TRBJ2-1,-,TGCGCCAGCAGCTTGGGAGGGGGGGCCCGGAATGAGCAGTTCTTC,CASSLGGGARNEQFF
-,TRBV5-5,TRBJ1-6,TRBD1,TGTGCCAGCAGCTTGAGTTTAATGACAGGGGTTGGTTCACCCCTCCACTTT,CASSLSLMTGVGSPLHF
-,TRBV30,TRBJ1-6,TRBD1,TGTGCCTGGAGTATGGGACAGGGACTTTCACCCCTCCACTTT,CAWSMGQGLSPLHF
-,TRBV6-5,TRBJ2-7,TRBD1,TGTGCCGTATCGGGACAGAACTTCTACGAGCAGTACTTC,CAVSGQNFYEQYF
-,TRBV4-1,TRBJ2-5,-,-,CASSQDVGRGSYF
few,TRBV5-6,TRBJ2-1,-,TGTGCCAGCAGCTTGAACAGGGCCAATGAGCAGTTCTTC,CASSLNRANEQFF
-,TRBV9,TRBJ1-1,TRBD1,TGTGCCAGCAGCGCCTGGGACAGGCACACTGAAGCTTTCTTT,CASSAWDRHTEAFF
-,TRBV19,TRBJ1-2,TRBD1,TGTGCCAGTAGACACCGGGACAGGGTGAAGGATGGCTACCCCTTC,CASRHRDRVKDGYPF
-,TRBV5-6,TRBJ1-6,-,TGTGCCAGCATCCTCCGGCGGAATAATTCACCCCTCCACTTT,CASILRRNNSPLHF
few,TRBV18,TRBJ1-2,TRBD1,TGTGCCAGCTCACCATCTGGGACAGGGGCTAACTATGGCTACACCTTC,CASSPSGTGANYGYTF
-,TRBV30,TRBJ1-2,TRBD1,TGTGCCTGGAGTCGACAGGGGTGGAGGTATGGCTACACCTTC,CAWSRQGWRYGYTF
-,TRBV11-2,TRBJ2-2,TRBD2,TGTGCCAGCAGCAGGACGGGAGGGAAAACCGGGGAGCTGTTTTTT,CASSRTGGKTGELFF
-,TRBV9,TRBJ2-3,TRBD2,TGTGCCAGCAGCGCGACTAGCGGAGGGGATACGCAGTATTTT,CASSATSGGDTQYF
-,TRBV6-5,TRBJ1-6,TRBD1,TGTGCCCGACTTGACAGGGGTTATGATCACTCACCCCTCCACTTT,CARLDRGYDHSPLHF
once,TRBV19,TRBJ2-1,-,TGTGCCAGTAACATGGGCCTCCCACTCTCTGGGGAGCAGTTCTTC,CASNMGLPLSGEQFF
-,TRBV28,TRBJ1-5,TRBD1,TGTGCCAGCAGTACAGGGGTCAGCAATCAGCCCCAGCATTTT,CASSTGVSNQPQHF
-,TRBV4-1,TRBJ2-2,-,TGCGCCAGCAGCCAAGGCTATCTTTCGAACACCGGGGAGCTGTTTTTT,CASSQGYLSNTGELFF
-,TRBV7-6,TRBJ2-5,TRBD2,TGTGCCAGCAGCTCCCTAGCGGGCGGAGAGACCCAGTACTTC,CASSSLAGGETQYF
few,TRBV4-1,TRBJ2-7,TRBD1,TGCGCCAGCAGCCAACCGGGACAGGGTTGGTACGAGCAGTACTTC,CASSQPGQGWYEQYF